One T cell receptor beta chain is described in this entry. This entry comes from a study of blood T cell repertoires in COVID-19. Study-wide context: Whether acute or convalescent, the COVID-19 samples came from the United States, Italy and Spain. Sources were T cells, B-cell-depleted T cells, or PBMCs; the material itself was cDNA or gDNA.

In the source study's methods: Nucleated cell number was recorded as an estimate derived from reference gene primer amplification. Generated by immunoSEQ multiplex PCR, the TCRdb table keeps only in-frame clones and is missing some. V and J calls and clone size come straight from that table; D and trimming were deduced from the DNA. This table holds just under 150,000 clones, approximately 87% found once. The ends were cut back, 3 bases at V and 9 bases at J, with 9 bases in the middle. The CDR3 has 12 amino acids. This clonotype originated in a man aged 50 to 59 who had recovered from COVID-19. Source material: peripheral blood. The V call is TRBV12-3 or TRBV12-4, the J call TRBJ1-3, with D hard to call. CDR3 loop: CASSLPESTIYF. The DNA for the CDR3 is TGTGCCAGCAGTTTGCCGGAGAGCACCATATATTTT.